Each of the 29 T cell receptor beta chains below was sequenced from the same sample in a study of cytomegalovirus exposure and HLA in healthy donors. PCR amplification relied on 60 Vbeta primers (plus 13 Jbeta primers). The data were produced by immunoSEQ multiplex PCR, yet TCRdb's version contains in-frame clones alone and is incomplete. Here the sample spans roughly 80,000 clones, around 74% being singletons. Sequencing used PBMCs. The receptors come from a woman in her fifties or sixties in good health and CMV-seropositive.

J is TRBJ1-2 and V is TRBV6-6, with TRBD1 matching 8 bases. V shed 6 bases and J 7 bases; nucleotides not matched to a gene: 16. CDR1 is MNHNY and CDR2 is SVGAGI in the germline V gene (reference sequence). The CDR3 contains 16 residues. The CDR3 nucleotides read TGTGCCAGCAGGCAGACCTTCGGACAGGGTTTTGGTGGCTACACCTTC. Translation gives CASRQTFGQGFGGYTF.

The J gene is TRBJ2-7, the V gene TRBV27, with D tentatively TRBD1 (6 bases). Trimming cost V 6 bases and J 2 bases, with 17 bases left between them. Per the germline V gene, CDR1 is MNHEY and CDR2 is SMNVEV (reference sequence). CDR3 length equals 15 residues. This chain's CDR3 is CASRRSTGKAYEQYF. Written as DNA, the CDR3 is TGTGCCAGCAGGAGGTCAACAGGGAAAGCCTACGAGCAGTACTTC.

The CDR3 spells CASSSTSGVANEQFF. The CDR3 region has the DNA TGTGCCAGCAGCTCTACTAGCGGGGTGGCCAATGAGCAGTTCTTC. The rearrangement joins TRBV11-3 to TRBJ2-1, with 10 bases matching TRBD2. V dropped 4 bases and J dropped 6; count of bases not matched to a gene: 6. This CDR3 has 15 residues. Germline CDR1 and CDR2: SGHNT and YENEEA.

This chain uses TRBV5-6 with TRBJ1-6; the match to TRBD1 covers 10 bases. The CDR3 consists of 18 residues. Germline lookup yields CDR1 SGHDT and CDR2 YYEEEE. The V gene end was trimmed by 4 bases and the J gene end by 4 bases; junction bases not matched to a gene: 11. The DNA for the CDR3 is TGTGCCAGCAGCAGCCGGGACAGGGGCATCGCGTATAATTCACCCCTCCACTTT. The encoded protein is CASSSRDRGIAYNSPLHF.

The chain has TRBV28 and TRBJ1-5; a possible D gene is TRBD1 (6 bases). CDR3 length equals 18 residues. The V gene's germline CDR1 is MDHEN and CDR2 SYDVKM. Trimming shortened V by 3 bases and J by 1 base, and 19 bases separated the two germline ends. CDR3 nucleotides: TGTGCCAGCAGTTTGGAGGCCGGAGGGGGGGGCAGCAATCAGCCCCAGCATTTT. The encoded protein is CASSLEAGGGGSNQPQHF.

The sample holds a few counts of this clone. The V and J genes are TRBV28 and TRBJ1-5; TRBD1 aligns across 10 bases. The CDR3 is 16 residues long. V shed 4 bases, J shed 4 bases, and the junction held 7 bases outside the gene matches. The V gene's germline CDR1 is MDHEN and CDR2 SYDVKM. CDR3 sequence reads: CASSSRQGAGNQPQHF. CDR3 sequence (DNA): TGTGCCAGCAGTTCCCGACAGGGGGCAGGGAATCAGCCCCAGCATTTT.

J is TRBJ2-7 and V is TRBV19; possibly TRBD2 for D (6 bases). This CDR3 region has 15 residues. Germline CDR1 and CDR2: LNHDA and SQIVND (reference sequence). With 5 bases removed from V and 7 bases from J, the gap between germline ends came to 21 bases. CDR3 protein: CASSAPGLMAGEQYF. Written as DNA, the CDR3 is TGTGCCAGTAGTGCGCCGGGACTCATGGCGGGAGAGCAGTACTTC.

The V call is TRBV15, the J call TRBJ2-7; perhaps TRBD2 as D (6 bases). Per the germline V gene, CDR1 is LNHNV and CDR2 is YYDKDF (reference sequence). The germline V and J ends were trimmed by 6 bases and 4 bases, with 22 bases remaining between them. There are 16 residues in the CDR3. The CDR3 DNA reads TGTGCCACCAGACCTCTCCCCCTCGGAGGGGTGTACGAGCAGTACTTC. Translation: CATRPLPLGGVYEQYF.

The rearrangement links TRBV15 to TRBJ2-7; D is perhaps TRBD2 (5 bases). The CDR3 is 18 residues long. CDR1 LNHNV and CDR2 YYDKDF come from the germline V gene (reference sequence). Deletions cut 0 bases from V and 0 bases from J, with 18 bases between. The CDR3, as DNA: TGTGCCACCAGCAGAGATACTCGGCGGGCGGGCCACTCCTACGAGCAGTACTTC. Translated: CATSRDTRRAGHSYEQYF.

The genes are TRBV12-5 and TRBJ2-1, with D possibly being TRBD2 (5 bases). Trimming took off 1 base at V and 8 bases at J, with 12 bases between the two ends. This CDR3 has 14 amino acids. CDR1 and CDR2 (germline): LGHNT, FRNRAP. CDR3 sequence: CASGLGLNVDEQFF. The CDR3 DNA sequence: TGTGCTAGTGGTTTGGGACTAAACGTGGATGAGCAGTTCTTC.

This chain joins TRBV19 and TRBJ1-2; tentatively, D is TRBD1 (5 bases). V lost 5 bases to trimming and J lost 2 bases, with 15 bases between them. Germline V CDR1 and CDR2: LNHDA, SQIVND (reference sequence). The length of the CDR3 is 15 residues. The CDR3 reads CASSGWGLTNYGYTF. As DNA, the CDR3 is TGTGCCAGTAGTGGCTGGGGACTCACCAACTATGGCTACACCTTC.

The chain has TRBV23-1 and TRBJ2-4, with D perhaps matching TRBD1 (5 bases). TRBV23-1 is an ORF; its function is uncertain. The CDR3 length is 16 residues. The V end lost 0 bases, the J end lost 2 bases, and 11 bases lay between the germline ends. The CDR3 loop reads CASSQSGRATKNIQYF. DNA of the CDR3: TGCGCCAGCAGTCAATCAGGCAGGGCGACCAAAAACATTCAGTACTTC.

With regard to this clone: The sample carries other DNA sequences with the same CDR3. J is TRBJ2-7 and V is TRBV15; D call uncertain. Germline V gene sequence: CDR1 LNHNV, CDR2 YYDKDF (reference sequence). V was clipped by 0 bases and J by 4 bases, with 4 bases between them. This CDR3 spans 12 amino acids. DNA for the CDR3: TGTGCCACCAGCAGAGATCAATACGAGCAGTACTTC. Translation: CATSRDQYEQYF. The variable domain in full, with the rest retrieved from reference TRBV15 and TRBJ2-7, is DAMVIQNPRYQVTQFGKPVTLSCSQTLNHNVMYWYQQKSSQAPKLLFHYYDKDFNNEADTPDNFQSRRPNTSFCFLDIRSPGLGDTAMYLCATSRDQYEQYFGPGTRLTVT.

V usage is TRBV6-1 and J usage is TRBJ2-3; D is perhaps TRBD2 (6 bases). The germline V gene encodes CDR1 MNHNS and CDR2 SASEGT. Trimming pared 7 bases from V and 1 base from J, leaving 15 bases between. This CDR3 region has 15 residues. The CDR3 loop reads CASTPGDHGTDTQYF. CDR3 coding DNA: TGTGCCAGCACCCCGGGGGACCATGGCACAGATACGCAGTATTTT.

This clone has just one count. CDR3 in DNA: TGTGCCAGCAGTTACTGGGCCGGCAGGGCAGATACGCAGTATTTT. Encoded protein: CASSYWAGRADTQYF. The J gene is TRBJ2-3, the V gene TRBV6-5; D is perhaps TRBD1 (5 bases). This CDR3 spans 15 amino acids. V shed 1 base and J shed 4 bases, with 12 bases lying between them. From germline, CDR1 is MNHEY and CDR2 SVGAGI.

This clone was picked up a small number of times. The V and J genes are TRBV14 and TRBJ2-3, with TRBD1 matching over 7 bases. The CDR3 spans 16 residues. V was pared by 0 bases and J by 0 bases, with 3 bases of the junction left unmatched. CDR1 is SGHDN and CDR2 is FVKESK in the germline V gene. The CDR3 nucleotides are TGTGCCAGCAGCCAAGAGAAGGGGGCGAGCACAGATACGCAGTATTTT. Amino acid sequence: CASSQEKGASTDTQYF.

V gene TRBV4-1 combines with J gene TRBJ2-5; D is perhaps TRBD2 (6 bases). The CDR3 length is 16 residues. Germline CDR1 is MGHRA and CDR2 is YSYEKL. V dropped 4 bases and J dropped 5 bases, with 20 bases sitting between them. The CDR3 DNA follows: TGCGCCAGCAGCCTAGACCTCCTGGGCGGGATGGAGACCCAGTACTTC. Translation gives CASSLDLLGGMETQYF.

The V call is TRBV5-1, the J call TRBJ2-6; 7 nucleotides line up with TRBD1. With 0 bases clipped from V and 1 base from J, the junction kept 1 base outside the gene matches. The length of the CDR3 is 16 residues. Germline V CDR1 and CDR2: SGHRS, YFSETQ. CDR3 region: CASSLDRGSGANVLTF. As DNA, the CDR3 is TGCGCCAGCAGCTTGGACAGGGGATCTGGGGCCAACGTCCTGACTTTC.

The gene calls are TRBV19 and TRBJ2-7; D possibly corresponds to TRBD2 (6 bases). This CDR3 has 14 amino acids. Germline CDR1 is LNHDA and CDR2 is SQIVND (reference sequence). Trimming cost V 7 bases and J 3 bases, with 16 bases left between them. DNA for the CDR3: TGTGCCAGTACCGCACCGGGACTCTTCTACGAGCAGTACTTC. It specifies CASTAPGLFYEQYF.

The V call is TRBV28, the J call TRBJ1-4, with D unresolved. The germline V gene encodes CDR1 MDHEN and CDR2 SYDVKM. This CDR3 contains 13 residues. The V and J ends lost 3 bases and 0 bases respectively, with 2 bases between them. The CDR3 is CASSFTTNEKLFF. As DNA, the CDR3 is TGTGCCAGCAGTTTCACAACTAATGAAAAACTGTTTTTT.

The CDR3 sequence: CASKTQDSGGNTIYF. CDR3 nucleotides: TGCGCCAGCAAGACGCAGGACTCAGGTGGAAACACCATATATTTT. The chain employs TRBV23-1 and TRBJ1-3; D not certain. TRBV23-1 is classed as an ORF, of uncertain function. CDR3 length: 15 amino acids. Trimming pared 7 bases from V and 3 bases from J, leaving 16 bases between.

This clone occurred once. The chain carries TRBV4-1 and TRBJ1-6, with 7 bases fitting TRBD1. This CDR3 spans 15 amino acids. Germline V gene lookup returns CDR1 MGHRA and CDR2 YSYEKL. Germline trimming cut 6 bases from V and 7 bases from J; bases unmatched to any gene: 9. CDR3 loop: CASRLTGAGNSPLHF. Written as DNA, the CDR3 is TGCGCCAGCAGGCTAACAGGGGCTGGGAATTCACCCCTCCACTTT.

This clone was recorded a few times. V usage is TRBV29-1 and J usage is TRBJ2-5; 12 nucleotides match TRBD1. Germline V gene data show CDR1 as SQVTM and CDR2 as ANQGSEA. V was clipped by 1 base and J by 7 bases; unmatched bases: 16. The CDR3 spans 18 residues. Written as DNA, the CDR3 is TGCAGCGTTGAAGTCTTTATCGGGACAGGGGGCTTTTTTGGGACCCAGTACTTC. Translated: CSVEVFIGTGGFFGTQYF.

This chain joins TRBV9 and TRBJ1-2, with TRBD1 as a possible D gene (6 bases). With 3 bases removed from V and 8 bases from J, the gap between germline ends came to 20 bases. The CDR3 has 15 amino acids. CDR1 is SGDLS, CDR2 YYNGEE, per germline. The CDR3 spells CASSALLGGAGGYTF. The CDR3 bases are TGTGCCAGCAGCGCCTTGTTGGGGGGGGCTGGGGGCTACACCTTC.

By its share, this clone is medium-sized. This sequence joins TRBV6-5 and TRBJ2-6; D call uncertain. Germline CDR1 reads MNHEY; CDR2 reads SVGAGI. This CDR3 spans 13 amino acids. V was trimmed by 6 bases and J by 0 bases, leaving 3 bases between them. The CDR3 sequence is CASSSSGANVLTF. CDR3 in DNA: TGTGCCAGCAGCAGCTCTGGGGCCAACGTCCTGACTTTC.

This clone was counted once. V gene TRBV2 combines with J gene TRBJ1-1; D is perhaps TRBD1 (5 bases). V lost 4 bases to trimming and J lost 3 bases, with 12 bases between them. The CDR3 is 14 amino acids. Germline loops: CDR1 SNHLY, CDR2 FYNNEI. The CDR3 DNA sequence: TGTGCCAGCAGTGGCGCAGGGTTGGACACTGAAGCTTTCTTT. This translates into CASSGAGLDTEAFF.

The chain is built from TRBV4-2 and TRBJ2-1, with TRBD1 matching 8 bases. CDR3 length equals 14 residues. Germline V gene lookup returns CDR1 LGHNA and CDR2 YNFKEQ. J gave up 8 bases and V 8 bases, and 11 bases lay outside the gene matches. DNA for the CDR3: TGTGCCAGCCGTAACCAGGACAGGGAGGATGAGCAGTTCTTC. Its protein is CASRNQDREDEQFF.

This rearrangement joins TRBV7-2 to TRBJ1-1, with TRBD1 matching 7 bases. Germline V gene data show CDR1 as SGHTA and CDR2 as FQGNSA. This CDR3 spans 13 amino acids. V was pared by 4 bases and J by 6 bases, with 5 bases of the junction left unmatched. The CDR3 DNA follows: TGTGCCAGCAGCTGGAAGGGGGCCGCTGAAGCTTTCTTT. Translating gives CASSWKGAAEAFF.

This clone has a handful of counts. In nucleotides, the CDR3 is TGTGCCAGTAGTAGGGGACATTTGAAAGAGACCCAGTACTTC. Encoded protein: CASSRGHLKETQYF. The gene calls are TRBV19 and TRBJ2-5, with D possibly matching TRBD1 (6 bases). This CDR3 comprises 14 residues. The V end was cut by 4 bases, the J end by 3 bases, with 12 bases between. The germline V gene encodes CDR1 LNHDA and CDR2 SQIVND (reference sequence).